Below, one TCR beta chain is given with its context. Its cognate antigen is unknown. This CDR3 spans 14 amino acids. The V end was cut by 5 bases, the J end by 6 bases, with 14 bases between. Germline CDR1 reads MNHEY; CDR2 reads SMNVEV (reference sequence). PCR involved 60 Vbeta and 13 Jbeta primers. Clones were sequenced by immunoSEQ multiplex PCR, and TCRdb holds only the in-frame ones, with some missing. The sample lists roughly 200,000 clones; around 80% were seen once. The data derive from a study of cytomegalovirus exposure and HLA in healthy donors. Study-wide points: In a later analysis, across HLA loci, associated TCR counts were highest for DRB1, lowest for HLA-C.

The TCR originated in a man younger than 30 in good health and CMV-seronegative. The gene calls are TRBV27 and TRBJ1-5, with D possibly TRBD1 on 6 matching bases. Sequencing was performed on PBMCs. The CDR3 reads CASSPMGARQPQHF. CDR3 nucleotide sequence: TGTGCCAGCAGTCCAATGGGGGCGCGTCAGCCCCAGCATTTT.